These 5 T cell receptor beta chains originate from one sample sequenced in a study of shared clonotypes between healthy human individuals. Data came from immunoSEQ multiplex PCR; TCRdb stores just in-frame clones and leaves some out. Found here are approximately 340,000 clones, around 67% of them singletons; the top ten hold around a tenth. Sequences were obtained from memory CD4+ T cells sorted from blood. Subset indicated: CD45RA-negative fraction. The receptors originated from a man aged 25-45 years in good health.

The CDR3 region is CASSPWTGPETQYF. The CDR3 DNA reads TGTGCCAGCAGCCCCTGGACAGGGCCAGAGACCCAGTACTTC. The chain uses TRBV7-2 and TRBJ2-5, with 8 bases fitting TRBD1. J gave up 4 bases and V 5 bases, and 6 bases lay outside the gene matches. Per the germline V gene, CDR1 is SGHTA and CDR2 is FQGNSA. This CDR3 contains 14 residues.

This rearrangement joins TRBV19 to TRBJ2-7; 10 nucleotides align to TRBD2. The CDR3 consists of 15 residues. The V gene end was trimmed by 4 bases and the J gene end by 6 bases; junction bases not matched to a gene: 9. From germline, CDR1 is LNHDA and CDR2 SQIVND (reference sequence). The CDR3 loop reads CASSSGAAGGSEQYF. In DNA, the CDR3 is TGTGCCAGTAGTAGCGGGGCAGCGGGAGGGAGCGAGCAGTACTTC.

The chain joins TRBV14 to TRBJ1-5; D is perhaps TRBD1 (5 bases). Germline V gene lookup returns CDR1 SGHDN and CDR2 FVKESK. The germline V and J ends were trimmed by 4 bases and 4 bases, with 8 bases remaining between them. This CDR3 has 13 amino acids. CDR3 sequence: CASSLGVNQPQHF. The CDR3 nucleotides read TGTGCCAGCAGCCTAGGGGTAAATCAGCCCCAGCATTTT.

This clone was observed many times. This rearrangement joins TRBV5-4 to TRBJ2-1; 8 bases fit TRBD2. CDR3 length: 15 residues. With V trimmed by 5 bases and J by 7 bases, 11 bases remained unmatched. The V gene's germline CDR1 is SGHNT and CDR2 YYREEE (reference sequence). The CDR3 sequence: CASRVGGEVRNEQFF. The CDR3 nucleotides are TGTGCCAGCAGGGTCGGGGGGGAAGTTCGGAATGAGCAGTTCTTC.

V usage is TRBV7-9 and J usage is TRBJ2-3; D unresolved. V was cut by 2 bases and J by 0 bases, with 12 bases left in between. The CDR3 is made up of 16 amino acids. CDR1 and CDR2 from the germline V gene are SEHNR and FQNEAQ (reference sequence). CDR3 region: CASSLLISGSTDTQYF. CDR3 sequence (DNA): TGTGCCAGCAGCTTATTGATCTCAGGCAGCACAGATACGCAGTATTTT.